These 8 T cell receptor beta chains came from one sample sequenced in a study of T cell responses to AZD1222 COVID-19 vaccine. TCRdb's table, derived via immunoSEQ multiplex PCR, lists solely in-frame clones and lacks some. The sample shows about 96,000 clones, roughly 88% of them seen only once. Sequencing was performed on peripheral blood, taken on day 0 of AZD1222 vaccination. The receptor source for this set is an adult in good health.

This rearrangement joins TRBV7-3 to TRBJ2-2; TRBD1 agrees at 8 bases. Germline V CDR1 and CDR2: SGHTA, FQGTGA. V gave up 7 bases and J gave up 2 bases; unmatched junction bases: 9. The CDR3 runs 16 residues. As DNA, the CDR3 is TGTGCCAGCAACCGTGGGACAGGAGAAAACACCGGGGAGCTGTTTTTT. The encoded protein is CASNRGTGENTGELFF. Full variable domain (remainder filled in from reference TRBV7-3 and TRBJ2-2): GAGVSQTPSNKVTEKGKYVELRCDPISGHTALYWYRQSLGQGPEFLIYFQGTGAADDSGLPNDRFFAVRPEGSVSTLKIQRTERGDSAVYLCASNRGTGENTGELFFGEGSRLTVL.

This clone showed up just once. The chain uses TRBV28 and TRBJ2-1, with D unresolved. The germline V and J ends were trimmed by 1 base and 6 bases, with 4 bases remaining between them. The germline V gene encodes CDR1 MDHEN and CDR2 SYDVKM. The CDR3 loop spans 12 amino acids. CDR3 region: CASSLSRNEQFF. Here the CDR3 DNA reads TGTGCCAGCAGTTTATCCCGCAATGAGCAGTTCTTC.

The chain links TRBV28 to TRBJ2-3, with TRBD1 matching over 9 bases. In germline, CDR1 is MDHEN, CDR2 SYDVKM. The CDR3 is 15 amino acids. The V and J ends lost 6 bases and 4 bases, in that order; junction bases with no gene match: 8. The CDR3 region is CASRPDRGKADTQYF. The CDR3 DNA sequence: TGTGCCAGCAGACCGGACAGGGGCAAGGCAGATACGCAGTATTTT.

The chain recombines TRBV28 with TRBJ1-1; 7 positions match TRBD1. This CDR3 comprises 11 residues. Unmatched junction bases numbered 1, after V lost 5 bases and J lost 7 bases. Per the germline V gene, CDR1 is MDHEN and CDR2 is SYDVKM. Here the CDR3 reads CASSNRGEAFF. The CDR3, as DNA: TGTGCCAGCAGTAACAGGGGTGAAGCTTTCTTT.

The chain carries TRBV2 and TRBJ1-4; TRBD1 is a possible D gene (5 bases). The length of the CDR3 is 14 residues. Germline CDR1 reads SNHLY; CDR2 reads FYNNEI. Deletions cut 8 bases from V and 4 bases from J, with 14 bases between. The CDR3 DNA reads TGTGCCAGCGGCCCCGGGGGGATTAATGAAAAACTGTTTTTT. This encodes CASGPGGINEKLFF.

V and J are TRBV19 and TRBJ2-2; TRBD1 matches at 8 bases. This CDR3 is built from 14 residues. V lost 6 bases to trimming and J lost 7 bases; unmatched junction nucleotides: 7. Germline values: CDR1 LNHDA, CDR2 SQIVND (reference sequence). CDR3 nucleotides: TGTGCCAGTAGGCTAGGACAGGGCTACGGGGAGCTGTTTTTT. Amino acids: CASRLGQGYGELFF.

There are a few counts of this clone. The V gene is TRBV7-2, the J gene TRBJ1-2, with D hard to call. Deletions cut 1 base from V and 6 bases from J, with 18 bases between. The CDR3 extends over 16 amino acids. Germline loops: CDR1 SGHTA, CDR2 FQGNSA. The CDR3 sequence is CASSLDPGGGSDGYTF. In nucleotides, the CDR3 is TGTGCCAGCAGCTTAGACCCCGGAGGAGGGTCCGATGGCTACACCTTC. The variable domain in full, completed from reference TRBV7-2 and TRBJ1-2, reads GAGVSQSPSNKVTEKGKDVELRCDPISGHTALYWYRQSLGQGLEFLIYFQGNSAPDKSGLPSDRFSAERTGGSVSTLTIQRTQQEDSAVYLCASSLDPGGGSDGYTFGSGTRLTVV.

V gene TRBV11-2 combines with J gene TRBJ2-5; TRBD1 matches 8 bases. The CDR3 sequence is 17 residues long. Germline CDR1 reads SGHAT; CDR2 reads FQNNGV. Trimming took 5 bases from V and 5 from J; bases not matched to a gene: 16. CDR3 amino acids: CASSASGTGSIWETQYF. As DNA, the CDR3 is TGTGCCAGCAGCGCCTCCGGGACAGGATCGATTTGGGAGACCCAGTACTTC.